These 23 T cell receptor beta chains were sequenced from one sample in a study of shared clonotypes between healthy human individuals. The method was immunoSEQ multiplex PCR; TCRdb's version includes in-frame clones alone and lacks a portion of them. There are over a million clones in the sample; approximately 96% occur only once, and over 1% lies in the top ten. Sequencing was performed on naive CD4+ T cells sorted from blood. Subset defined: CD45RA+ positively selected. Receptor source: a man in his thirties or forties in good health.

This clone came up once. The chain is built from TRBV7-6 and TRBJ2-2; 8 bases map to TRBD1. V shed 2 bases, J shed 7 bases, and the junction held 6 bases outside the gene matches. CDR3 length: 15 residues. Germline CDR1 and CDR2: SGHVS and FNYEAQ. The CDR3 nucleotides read TGTGCCAGCAGCTTAATTCCAGGGGGCCTCGGGGAGCTGTTTTTT. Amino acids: CASSLIPGGLGELFF. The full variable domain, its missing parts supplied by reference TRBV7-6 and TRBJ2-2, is GAGVSQSPRYKVTKRGQDVALRCDPISGHVSLYWYRQALGQGPEFLTYFNYEAQQDKSGLPNDRFSAERPEGSISTLTIQRTEQRDSAMYRCASSLIPGGLGELFFGEGSRLTVL.

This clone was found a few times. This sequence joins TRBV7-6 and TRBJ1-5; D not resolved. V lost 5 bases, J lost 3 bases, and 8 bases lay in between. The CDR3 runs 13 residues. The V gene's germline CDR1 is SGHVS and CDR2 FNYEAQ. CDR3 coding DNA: TGTGCCAGCAGCCCGGGGATCAATCAGCCCCAGCATTTT. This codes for CASSPGINQPQHF. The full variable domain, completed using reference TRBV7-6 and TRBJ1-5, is GAGVSQSPRYKVTKRGQDVALRCDPISGHVSLYWYRQALGQGPEFLTYFNYEAQQDKSGLPNDRFSAERPEGSISTLTIQRTEQRDSAMYRCASSPGINQPQHFGDGTRLSIL.

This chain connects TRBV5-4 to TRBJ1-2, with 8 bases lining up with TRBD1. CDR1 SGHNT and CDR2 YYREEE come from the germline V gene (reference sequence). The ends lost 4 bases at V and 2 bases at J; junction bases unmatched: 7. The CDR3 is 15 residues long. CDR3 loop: CASSNEDRANYGYTF. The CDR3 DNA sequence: TGTGCCAGCAGCAACGAGGACAGGGCGAACTATGGCTACACCTTC. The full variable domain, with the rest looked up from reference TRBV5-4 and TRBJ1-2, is ETGVTQSPTHLIKTRGQQVTLRCSSQSGHNTVSWYQQALGQGPQFIFQYYREEENGRGNFPPRFSGLQFPNYSSELNVNALELDDSALYLCASSNEDRANYGYTFGSGTRLTVV.

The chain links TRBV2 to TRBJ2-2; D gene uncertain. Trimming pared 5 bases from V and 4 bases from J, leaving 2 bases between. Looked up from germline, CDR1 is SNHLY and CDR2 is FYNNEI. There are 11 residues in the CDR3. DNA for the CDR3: TGTGCCAGCAGTTTCACCGGGGAGCTGTTTTTT. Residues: CASSFTGELFF.

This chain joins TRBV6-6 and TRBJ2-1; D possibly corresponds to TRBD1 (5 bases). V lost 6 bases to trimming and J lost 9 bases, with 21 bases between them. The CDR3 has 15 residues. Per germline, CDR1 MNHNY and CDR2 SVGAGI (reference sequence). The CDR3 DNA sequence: TGTGCCAGCAGCACTATGCGAAGGGGTATGACTGAGCAGTTCTTC. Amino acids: CASSTMRRGMTEQFF.

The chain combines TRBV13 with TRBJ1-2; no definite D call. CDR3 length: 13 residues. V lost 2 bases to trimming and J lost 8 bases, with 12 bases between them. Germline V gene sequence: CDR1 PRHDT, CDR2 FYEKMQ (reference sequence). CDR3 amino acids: CASSLMGVTGYTF. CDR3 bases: TGTGCCAGCAGCTTAATGGGAGTGACGGGCTACACCTTC. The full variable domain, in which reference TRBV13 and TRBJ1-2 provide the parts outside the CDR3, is AAGVIQSPRHLIKEKRETATLKCYPIPRHDTVYWYQQGPGQDPQFLISFYEKMQSDKGSIPDRFSAQQFSDYHSELNMSSLELGDSALYFCASSLMGVTGYTFGSGTRLTVV.

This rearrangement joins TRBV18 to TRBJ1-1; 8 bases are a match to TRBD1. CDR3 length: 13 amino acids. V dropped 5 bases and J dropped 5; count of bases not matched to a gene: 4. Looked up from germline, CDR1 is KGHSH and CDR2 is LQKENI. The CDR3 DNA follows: TGTGCCAGCTCAACTGACAGGGGAACTGAAGCTTTCTTT. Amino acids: CASSTDRGTEAFF. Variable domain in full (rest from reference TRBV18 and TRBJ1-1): NAGVMQNPRHLVRRRGQEARLRCSPMKGHSHVYWYRQLPEEGLKFMVYLQKENIIDESGMPKERFSAEFPKEGPSILRIQQVVRGDSAAYFCASSTDRGTEAFFGQGTRLTVV.

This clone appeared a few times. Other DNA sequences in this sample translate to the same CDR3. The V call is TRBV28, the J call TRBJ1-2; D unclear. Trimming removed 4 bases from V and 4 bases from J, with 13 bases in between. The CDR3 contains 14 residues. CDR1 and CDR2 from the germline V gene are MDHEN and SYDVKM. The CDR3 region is CASSSPGRAYGYTF. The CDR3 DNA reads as TGTGCCAGCAGTTCCCCTGGCAGAGCCTATGGCTACACCTTC.

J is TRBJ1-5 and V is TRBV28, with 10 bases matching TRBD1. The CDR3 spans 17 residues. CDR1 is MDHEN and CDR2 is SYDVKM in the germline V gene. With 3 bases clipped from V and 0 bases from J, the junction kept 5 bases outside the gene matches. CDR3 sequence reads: CASSLGQGQYSNQPQHF. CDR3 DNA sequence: TGTGCCAGCAGTTTGGGACAGGGGCAGTATAGCAATCAGCCCCAGCATTTT.

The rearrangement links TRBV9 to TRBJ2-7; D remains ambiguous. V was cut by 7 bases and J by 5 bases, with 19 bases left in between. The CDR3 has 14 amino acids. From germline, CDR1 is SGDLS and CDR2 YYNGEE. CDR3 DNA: TGTGCCAGCGGGGTGACTCCGCGGCCCGACGAGCAGTACTTC. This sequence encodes CASGVTPRPDEQYF.

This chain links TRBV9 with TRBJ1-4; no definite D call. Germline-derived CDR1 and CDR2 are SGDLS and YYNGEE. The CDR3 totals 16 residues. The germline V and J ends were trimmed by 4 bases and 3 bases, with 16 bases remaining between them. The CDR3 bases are TGTGCCAGCAGCTCTCCCGGCTCGGAGGCTAATGAAAAACTGTTTTTT. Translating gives CASSSPGSEANEKLFF. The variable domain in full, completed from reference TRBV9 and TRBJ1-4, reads DSGVTQTPKHLITATGQRVTLRCSPRSGDLSVYWYQQSLDQGLQFLIQYYNGEERAKGNILERFSAQQFPDLHSELNLSSLELGDSALYFCASSSPGSEANEKLFFGSGTQLSVL.

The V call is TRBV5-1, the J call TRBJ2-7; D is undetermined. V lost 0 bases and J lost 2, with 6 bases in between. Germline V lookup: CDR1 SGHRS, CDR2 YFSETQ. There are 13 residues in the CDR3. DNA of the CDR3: TGCGCCAGCAGCTTGGCACCAACCTACGAGCAGTACTTC. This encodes CASSLAPTYEQYF.

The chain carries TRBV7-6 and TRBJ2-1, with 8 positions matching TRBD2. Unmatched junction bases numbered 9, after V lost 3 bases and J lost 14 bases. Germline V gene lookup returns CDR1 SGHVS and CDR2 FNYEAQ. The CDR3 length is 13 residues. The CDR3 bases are TGTGCCAGCAGCTTTGGTGGAGTAGCGGGAAAGTTCTTC. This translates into CASSFGGVAGKFF.

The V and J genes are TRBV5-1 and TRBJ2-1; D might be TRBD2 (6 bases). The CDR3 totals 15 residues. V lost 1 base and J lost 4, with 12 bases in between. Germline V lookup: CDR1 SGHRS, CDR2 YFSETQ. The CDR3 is CASSLFREPYNEQFF. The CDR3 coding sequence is TGCGCCAGCAGCTTGTTCCGGGAGCCATACAATGAGCAGTTCTTC.

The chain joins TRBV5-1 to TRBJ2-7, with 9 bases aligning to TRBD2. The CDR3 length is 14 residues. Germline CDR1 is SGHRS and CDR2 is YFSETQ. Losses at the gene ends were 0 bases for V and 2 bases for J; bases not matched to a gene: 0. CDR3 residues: CASSLGTSAYEQYF. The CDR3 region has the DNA TGCGCCAGCAGCTTGGGGACTAGCGCCTACGAGCAGTACTTC.

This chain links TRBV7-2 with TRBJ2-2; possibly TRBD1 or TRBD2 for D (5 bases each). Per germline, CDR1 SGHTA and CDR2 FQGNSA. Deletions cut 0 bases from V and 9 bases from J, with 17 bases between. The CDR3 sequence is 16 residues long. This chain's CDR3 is CASSLAGRARPRELFF. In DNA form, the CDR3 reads TGTGCCAGCAGCTTAGCGGGGCGGGCCCGACCCCGGGAGCTGTTTTTT.

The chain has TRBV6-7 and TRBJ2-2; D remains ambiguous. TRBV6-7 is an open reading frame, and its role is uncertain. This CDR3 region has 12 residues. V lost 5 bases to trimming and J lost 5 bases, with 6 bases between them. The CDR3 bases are TGTGCCAGCAGTCCCGCGACCGGGGAGCTGTTTTTT. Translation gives CASSPATGELFF.

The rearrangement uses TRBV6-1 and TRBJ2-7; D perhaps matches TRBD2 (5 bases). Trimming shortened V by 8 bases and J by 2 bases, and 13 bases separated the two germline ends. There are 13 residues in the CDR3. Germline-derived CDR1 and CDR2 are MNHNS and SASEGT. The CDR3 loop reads CASGNGDTYEQYF. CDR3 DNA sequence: TGTGCCAGCGGTAACGGGGATACCTACGAGCAGTACTTC.

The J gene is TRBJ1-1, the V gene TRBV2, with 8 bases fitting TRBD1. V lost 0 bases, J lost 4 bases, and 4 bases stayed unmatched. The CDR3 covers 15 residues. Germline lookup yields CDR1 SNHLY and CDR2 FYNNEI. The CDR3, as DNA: TGTGCCAGCAGTGAAGCGGGCAGGGGGCTCACTGAAGCTTTCTTT. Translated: CASSEAGRGLTEAFF.

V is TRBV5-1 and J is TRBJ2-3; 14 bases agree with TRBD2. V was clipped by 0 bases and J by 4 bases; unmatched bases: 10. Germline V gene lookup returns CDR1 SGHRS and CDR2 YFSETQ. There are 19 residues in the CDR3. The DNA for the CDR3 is TGCGCCAGCAGCTTGGTCACGGGACTAGCGGGAGTGAACGCAGATACGCAGTATTTT. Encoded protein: CASSLVTGLAGVNADTQYF.

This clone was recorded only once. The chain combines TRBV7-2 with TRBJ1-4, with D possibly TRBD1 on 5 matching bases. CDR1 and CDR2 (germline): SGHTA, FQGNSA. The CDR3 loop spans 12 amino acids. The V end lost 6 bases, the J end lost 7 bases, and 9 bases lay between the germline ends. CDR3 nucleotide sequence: TGTGCCAGCAGGGGTGGGGCTGAAAAACTGTTTTTT. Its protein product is CASRGGAEKLFF.

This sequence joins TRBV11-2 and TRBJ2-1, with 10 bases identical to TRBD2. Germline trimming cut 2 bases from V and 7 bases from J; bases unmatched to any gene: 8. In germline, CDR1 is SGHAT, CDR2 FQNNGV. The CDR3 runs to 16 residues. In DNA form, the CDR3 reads TGTGCCAGCAGCTTAAGGGTGGCTAGCGGGAGTAATGAGCAGTTCTTC. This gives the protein CASSLRVASGSNEQFF.

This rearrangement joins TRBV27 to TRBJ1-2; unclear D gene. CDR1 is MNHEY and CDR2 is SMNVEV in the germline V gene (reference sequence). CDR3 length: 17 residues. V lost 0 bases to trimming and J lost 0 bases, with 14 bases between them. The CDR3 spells CASSLSAPLISNYGYTF. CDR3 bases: TGTGCCAGCAGTTTATCAGCCCCTTTGATTTCTAACTATGGCTACACCTTC.